Listed below are T cell receptor beta chains from one sample, sequenced in a study of identical twins. In TCRdb, the 5' RACE reads were re-called with MiXCR into one record per CDR3 protein. The data contain about 340,000 distinct CDR3 sequences, approximately 9.1% of them singletons. Sequencing input: naive T cells sorted from blood. The receptors come from a woman aged 45-60 years in good health. Both conserved end residues are part of each CDR3. Fields, in order: CDR3 protein, CDR3 DNA, V gene, J gene, D gene, CDR3 length, clone size. The D gene is left open where the match is weak. Clone size, where shown, is once, few, many, or a class for clones that have expanded.

CASSLVGGRRMSGEQFF,TGTGCCAGCAGTTTGGTCGGGGGGCGACGAATGTCGGGTGAGCAGTTCTTC,TRBV6-5,TRBJ2-1,.,17,few
CSANYRGTGNTIYF,TGCAGTGCAAACTACAGGGGGACCGGAAACACCATATATTTT,TRBV20-1,TRBJ1-3,TRBD1,14,.
CASSTLAGEVTGELFF,TGTGCCAGCAGTACCCTAGCGGGAGAGGTCACCGGGGAGCTGTTTTTT,TRBV12-3/TRBV12-4,TRBJ2-2,TRBD2,16,many
CATSEYGGAYNEQIF,TGTGCCACCAGTGAGTATGGCGGGGCCTACAATGAGCAGATCTTC,TRBV24-1,TRBJ2-1,.,15,.
CASAGVGTEAFF,TGTGCCAGCGCGGGGGTTGGGACTGAAGCTTTCTTT,TRBV6-5,TRBJ1-1,.,12,.
CASSTGARSPLHF,TGTGCCAGCTCCACAGGGGCGAGGTCACCCCTCCACTTT,TRBV12-3/TRBV12-4,TRBJ1-6,TRBD1,13,.
CASSFMGGNTEAFF,TGTGCCAGCAGTTTTATGGGGGGGAACACTGAAGCTTTCTTT,TRBV12-3/TRBV12-4,TRBJ1-1,.,14,many
CSGTGTLAGGELFF,TGCAGCGGAACCGGGACTCTAGCCGGAGGGGAGCTGTTTTTT,TRBV29-1,TRBJ2-2,.,14,.
CASTESAGAYNEQFF,TGTGCCAGCACCGAGAGTGCGGGAGCCTACAATGAGCAGTTCTTC,TRBV7-9,TRBJ2-1,TRBD2,15,few
CASSYSQTNIQYF,TGTGCCAGCAGTTATTCACAGACGAACATTCAGTACTTC,TRBV12-3/TRBV12-4,TRBJ2-4,.,13,many
CASSSSGRAGGDTQYF,TGTGCCAGCAGCTCCAGCGGGAGGGCCGGGGGAGATACGCAGTATTTT,TRBV12-3/TRBV12-4,TRBJ2-3,TRBD2,16,.
CASSTMTGGMGHSTDTQYF,TGCGCCAGCAGCACCATGACAGGTGGGATGGGGCATAGCACAGATACGCAGTATTTT,TRBV5-1,TRBJ2-3,.,19,.
CASSEDLQETQYF,TGTGCCAGCAGCGAGGACTTGCAAGAGACCCAGTACTTC,TRBV9,TRBJ2-5,.,13,few
CASSLATPHLETQYF,TGTGCCAGCAGCTTAGCGACGCCACACTTGGAGACCCAGTACTTC,TRBV7-9,TRBJ2-5,.,15,.
CASSSGNNSPLHF,TGTGCCAGCAGTTCCGGTAATAATTCACCCCTCCACTTT,TRBV12-3/TRBV12-4,TRBJ1-6,.,13,many
CASSLNSVALGELFF,TGTGCCAGCAGCTTAAATAGTGTGGCCTTGGGGGAGCTGTTTTTT,TRBV7-7,TRBJ2-2,.,15,.